This T cell receptor beta chain was captured by sequencing in a study of Ad26.COV2.S vaccination and SARS-CoV-2 variants. The treatment: about 20 received Ad26.COV2.S at low or high dose, single or two shots; 5 received placebo; per-sample allocation not given. Day 63 after the first injection of vaccine or placebo was the sampling time. Clones were sequenced by immunoSEQ multiplex PCR, and TCRdb holds only the in-frame ones, with some missing. The data contain about 480,000 clones, 87% of them singletons. The CDR3 consists of 15 residues. V gave up 5 bases and J gave up 4 bases, with 15 bases separating them. The V gene's germline CDR1 is MNHEY and CDR2 SMNVEV (reference sequence).

The TCR was taken from a person between 18 and 65 years old who received the Ad26.COV2.S COVID-19 vaccine or a placebo. The sequencing used peripheral blood, collected in a trial of Ad26.COV2.S vaccine versus placebo. V usage is TRBV27 and J usage is TRBJ2-1; the D gene is possibly TRBD2 (5 bases). The CDR3 nucleotides are TGTGCCAGCAGTCCGGGATGGTCAAAATACAATGAGCAGTTCTTC. Its protein is CASSPGWSKYNEQFF.